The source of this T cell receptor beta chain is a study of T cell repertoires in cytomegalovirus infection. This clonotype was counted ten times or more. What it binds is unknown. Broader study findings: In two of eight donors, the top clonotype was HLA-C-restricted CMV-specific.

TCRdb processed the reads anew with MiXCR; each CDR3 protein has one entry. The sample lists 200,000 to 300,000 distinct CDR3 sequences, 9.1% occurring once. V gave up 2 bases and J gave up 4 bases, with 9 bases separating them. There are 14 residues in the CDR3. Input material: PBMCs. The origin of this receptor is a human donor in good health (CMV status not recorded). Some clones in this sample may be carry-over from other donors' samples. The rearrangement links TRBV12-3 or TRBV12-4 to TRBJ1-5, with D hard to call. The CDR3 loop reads CASSLQEGNQPQHF. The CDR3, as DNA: TGTGCCAGCAGTTTACAGGAAGGGAATCAGCCCCAGCATTTT.